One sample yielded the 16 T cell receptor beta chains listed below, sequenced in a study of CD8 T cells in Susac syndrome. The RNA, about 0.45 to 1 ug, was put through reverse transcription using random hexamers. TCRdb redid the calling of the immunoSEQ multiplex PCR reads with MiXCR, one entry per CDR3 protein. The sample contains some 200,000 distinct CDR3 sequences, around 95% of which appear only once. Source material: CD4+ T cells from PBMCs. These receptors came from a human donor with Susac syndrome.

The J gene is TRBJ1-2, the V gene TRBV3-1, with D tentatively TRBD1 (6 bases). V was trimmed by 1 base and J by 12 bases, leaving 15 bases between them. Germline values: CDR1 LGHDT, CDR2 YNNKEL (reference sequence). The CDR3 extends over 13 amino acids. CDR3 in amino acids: CASSQGPGVSDTF. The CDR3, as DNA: TGTGCCAGCAGCCAAGGACCAGGGGTCTCGGACACCTTC.

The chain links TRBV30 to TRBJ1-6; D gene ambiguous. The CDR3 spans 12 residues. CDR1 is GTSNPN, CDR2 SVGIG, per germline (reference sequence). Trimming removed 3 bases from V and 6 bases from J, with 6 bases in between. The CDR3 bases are TGTGCCTGGAGCGACACTAATTCACCCCTCCACTTT. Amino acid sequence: CAWSDTNSPLHF.

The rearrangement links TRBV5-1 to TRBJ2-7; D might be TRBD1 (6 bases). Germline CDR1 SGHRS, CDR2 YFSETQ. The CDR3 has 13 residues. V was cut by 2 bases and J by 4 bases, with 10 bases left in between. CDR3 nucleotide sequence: TGCGCCAGCAGCTTTCGGGACACATACGAGCAGTACTTC. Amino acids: CASSFRDTYEQYF.

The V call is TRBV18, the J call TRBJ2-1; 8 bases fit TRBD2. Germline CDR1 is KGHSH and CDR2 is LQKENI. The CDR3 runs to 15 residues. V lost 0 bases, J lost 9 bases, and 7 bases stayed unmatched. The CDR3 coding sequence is TGTGCCAGCTCACCACCACAGCGGGGGTGGGGTGAGCAGTTCTTC. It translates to CASSPPQRGWGEQFF. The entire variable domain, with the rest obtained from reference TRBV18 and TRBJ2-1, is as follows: NAGVMQNPRHLVRRRGQEARLRCSPMKGHSHVYWYRQLPEEGLKFMVYLQKENIIDESGMPKERFSAEFPKEGPSILRIQQVVRGDSAAYFCASSPPQRGWGEQFFGPGTRLTVL.

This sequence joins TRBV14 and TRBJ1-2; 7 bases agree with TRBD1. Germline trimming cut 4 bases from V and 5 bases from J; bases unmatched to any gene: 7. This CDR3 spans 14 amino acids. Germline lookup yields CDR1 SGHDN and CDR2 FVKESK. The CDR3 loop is CASSPGTVRYGYTF. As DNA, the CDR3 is TGTGCCAGCAGCCCGGGGACAGTTCGATATGGCTACACCTTC.

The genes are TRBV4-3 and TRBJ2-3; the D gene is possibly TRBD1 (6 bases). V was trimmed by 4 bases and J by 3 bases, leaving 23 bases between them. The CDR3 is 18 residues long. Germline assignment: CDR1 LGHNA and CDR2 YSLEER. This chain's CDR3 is CASSRNIPSGQPTDTQYF. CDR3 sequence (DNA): TGCGCCAGCAGCCGAAACATCCCCTCAGGACAGCCTACAGATACGCAGTATTTT.

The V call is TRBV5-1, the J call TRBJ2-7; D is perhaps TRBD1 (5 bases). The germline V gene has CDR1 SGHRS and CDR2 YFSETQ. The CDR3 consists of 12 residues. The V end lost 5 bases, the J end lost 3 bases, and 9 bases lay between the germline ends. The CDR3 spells CASRQENYEQYF. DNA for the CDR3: TGCGCCAGCAGACAGGAGAACTACGAGCAGTACTTC.

In DNA form, the CDR3 reads TGTGCCAGCAGAGTAAGCGGGGGGGCCTACGAGCAGTACTTC. This translates into CASRVSGGAYEQYF. This chain connects TRBV7-2 to TRBJ2-7; the match to TRBD2 covers 10 bases. Germline values: CDR1 SGHTA, CDR2 FQGNSA. The junction had 4 bases not matched to a gene; V was cut back by 6 bases and J by 2 bases. The CDR3 has 14 amino acids.

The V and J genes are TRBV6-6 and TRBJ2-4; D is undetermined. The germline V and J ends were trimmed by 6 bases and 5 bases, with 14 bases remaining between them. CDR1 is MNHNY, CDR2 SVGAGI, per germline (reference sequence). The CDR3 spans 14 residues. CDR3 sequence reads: CASSPDRSQNIQYF. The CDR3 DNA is TGTGCCAGCAGCCCCGACCGCTCACAAAACATTCAGTACTTC.

CDR3 sequence reads: CASSQGLAGGYYNEQFF. The CDR3 DNA is TGCGCCAGCAGCCAAGGGCTAGCGGGGGGGTACTACAATGAGCAGTTCTTC. This chain connects TRBV4-3 to TRBJ2-1, with 12 bases matching TRBD2. With V trimmed by 1 base and J by 3 bases, 4 bases remained unmatched. Germline V gene data show CDR1 as LGHNA and CDR2 as YSLEER. The CDR3 runs to 17 residues.

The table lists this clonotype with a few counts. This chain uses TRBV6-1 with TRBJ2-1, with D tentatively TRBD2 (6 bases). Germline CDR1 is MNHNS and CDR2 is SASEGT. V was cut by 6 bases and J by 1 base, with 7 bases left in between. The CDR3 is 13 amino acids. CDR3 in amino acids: CASRGLSYNEQFF. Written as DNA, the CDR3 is TGTGCCAGCAGGGGACTGTCCTACAATGAGCAGTTCTTC.

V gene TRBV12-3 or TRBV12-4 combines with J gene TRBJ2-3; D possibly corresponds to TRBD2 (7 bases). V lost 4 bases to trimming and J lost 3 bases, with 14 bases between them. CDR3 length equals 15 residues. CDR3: CASSWGGLGTDTQYF. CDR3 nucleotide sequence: TGTGCCAGCAGTTGGGGGGGCCTTGGGACAGATACGCAGTATTTT.

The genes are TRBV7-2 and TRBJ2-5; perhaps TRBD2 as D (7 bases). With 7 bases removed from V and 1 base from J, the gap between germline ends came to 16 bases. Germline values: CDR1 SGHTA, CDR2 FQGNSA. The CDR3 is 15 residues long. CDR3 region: CASTPLRGAQETQYF. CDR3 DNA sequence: TGTGCCAGCACCCCTCTTCGGGGGGCCCAAGAGACCCAGTACTTC.

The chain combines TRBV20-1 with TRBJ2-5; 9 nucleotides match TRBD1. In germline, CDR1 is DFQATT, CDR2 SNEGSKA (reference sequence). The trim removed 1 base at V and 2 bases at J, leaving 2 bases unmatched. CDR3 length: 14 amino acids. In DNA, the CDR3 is TGCAGTGCTAGAGTCGGGACAGGGCAAGAGACCCAGTACTTC. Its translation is CSARVGTGQETQYF.

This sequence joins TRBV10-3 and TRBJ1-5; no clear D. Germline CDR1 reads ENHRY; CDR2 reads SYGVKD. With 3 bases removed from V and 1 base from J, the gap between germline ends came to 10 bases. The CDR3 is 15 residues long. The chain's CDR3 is CAISEGQLSNQPQHF. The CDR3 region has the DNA TGTGCCATCAGTGAAGGGCAATTGAGCAATCAGCCCCAGCATTTT.

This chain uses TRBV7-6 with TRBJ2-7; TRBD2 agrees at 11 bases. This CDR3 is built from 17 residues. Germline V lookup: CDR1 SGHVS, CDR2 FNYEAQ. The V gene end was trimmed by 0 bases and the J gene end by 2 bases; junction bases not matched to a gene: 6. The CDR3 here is CASSLASSGGLTYEQYF. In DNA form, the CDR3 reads TGTGCCAGCAGCTTAGCTTCTAGCGGGGGGCTTACCTACGAGCAGTACTTC.